Each of the 8 T cell receptor beta chains below was sequenced from the same sample in a study of T cells in tuberculosis listed by TCRdb under 2018. Receptor amplification or capture employed the immunoSEQ multiplex PCR assay. The clones in this table, taken by TCRdb from immuneACCESS, are in-frame only. Not every clone is retained; where verified, under half of the shortfall comes from an unresolved V gene, and the cause of the rest is unknown. A total of under 30,000 clones appear in this sample, 90% to 95% of them only once. The ten largest clones add up to approximately 6.8% of the sample. In light of the paper, this sample's time point label describes: new active TB diagnosis, blood taken before or within 7 days of starting treatment. The source was PBMCs, collected at tuberculosis diagnosis. Receptors originate from an adult with tuberculosis.

The chain recombines TRBV4-1 with TRBJ2-7; TRBD2 aligns across 12 bases. Per the germline V gene, CDR1 is MGHRA and CDR2 is YSYEKL. With 1 base clipped from V and 7 bases from J, the junction kept 17 bases outside the gene matches. This CDR3 has 19 residues. The CDR3: CASSQGGPRTSGVLAEQYF. CDR3 nucleotides: TGCGCCAGCAGCCAAGGGGGGCCTCGGACTAGCGGGGTCCTAGCGGAGCAGTACTTC.

The rearrangement links TRBV18 to TRBJ1-1; 9 positions match TRBD1. CDR3 size: 14 residues. Germline V gives CDR1 KGHSH, CDR2 LQKENI. Unmatched junction bases numbered 4, after V lost 3 bases and J lost 5 bases. CDR3 sequence (DNA): TGTGCCAGCTCACCGGACAGGGGACGTACTGAAGCTTTCTTT. It yields the protein CASSPDRGRTEAFF.

This chain joins TRBV14 and TRBJ2-5; 7 bases align to TRBD1. Trimming took 1 base from V and 5 from J; bases not matched to a gene: 7. The CDR3 length is 15 residues. CDR1 is SGHDN, CDR2 FVKESK, per germline. The CDR3 sequence is CASSQGSGGLETQYF. The DNA for the CDR3 is TGTGCCAGCAGCCAAGGGTCAGGGGGATTGGAGACCCAGTACTTC.

V is TRBV7-9 and J is TRBJ2-3; 7 positions agree with TRBD2. V lost 3 bases and J lost 0; bases outside the gene matches: 3. The CDR3 has 15 residues. Germline V gene sequence: CDR1 SEHNR, CDR2 FQNEAQ (reference sequence). The CDR3 loop reads CASSLCSGSTDTQYF. CDR3 DNA: TGTGCCAGCAGCTTGTGTAGCGGGAGCACAGATACGCAGTATTTT.

The chain is built from TRBV9 and TRBJ2-7; TRBD1 is a possible D gene (6 bases). The CDR3 sequence is 16 residues long. CDR1 and CDR2 (germline): SGDLS, YYNGEE. Between the trimmed V and J ends, which lost 0 bases and 1 base, there was a span of 14 bases. The CDR3 loop reads CASSVAPGHPSYEQYF. The CDR3 DNA sequence: TGTGCCAGCAGCGTAGCTCCGGGACACCCATCCTACGAGCAGTACTTC.

The chain links TRBV5-1 to TRBJ1-5; D gene unclear. The CDR3 has 14 residues. With 5 bases removed from V and 9 bases from J, the gap between germline ends came to 18 bases. Germline CDR1 reads SGHRS; CDR2 reads YFSETQ. CDR3 DNA sequence: TGCGCCAGCAGAGATATTGCGGGGATTGGGCCCCAGCATTTT. This gives the protein CASRDIAGIGPQHF.

The chain joins TRBV7-2 to TRBJ2-5; D gene ambiguous. The V end was cut by 3 bases, the J end by 7 bases, with 9 bases between. Germline V gene data show CDR1 as SGHTA and CDR2 as FQGNSA. The CDR3 consists of 12 residues. Written as DNA, the CDR3 is TGTGCCAGCAGCTTTTCCCAGGCGACCCAGTACTTC. Translation gives CASSFSQATQYF.

The chain employs TRBV4-1 and TRBJ2-7; 11 nucleotides line up with TRBD2. V lost 1 base and J lost 6; bases outside the gene matches: 5. CDR3 length: 15 amino acids. Per germline, CDR1 MGHRA and CDR2 YSYEKL. The CDR3 protein is CASSQVLAGASEQYF. The CDR3 coding sequence is TGCGCCAGCAGCCAAGTACTAGCGGGAGCGTCCGAGCAGTACTTC.